The TCR beta chain under discussion was sequenced for a study of blood T cell repertoires in COVID-19. On the study more broadly: PBMCs, B-cell-depleted T cells, or T cells provided the cDNA or gDNA that made up the material.

Per the original data handling: It was from reference gene primer amplification that nucleated cell counts were estimated. Assay: immunoSEQ multiplex PCR; the TCRdb copy retains only in-frame clones and omits some. V and J calls and clone size are those listed in that table; D and trimming were worked out from the DNA. The sample has approximately 410,000 clones, more than 80% seen once. This CDR3 spans 19 amino acids. Per the germline V gene, CDR1 is MNHNY and CDR2 is SVGAGI (reference sequence). V gave up 6 bases and J gave up 0 bases, with 24 bases separating them. The clonotype originates from a woman in her thirties with active or convalescent COVID-19. The rearrangement joins TRBV6-6 to TRBJ1-3, with D possibly being TRBD1 (5 bases). Material: peripheral blood. Here the CDR3 reads CASSSPPGGTKISGNTIYF. DNA for the CDR3: TGTGCCAGCAGCTCCCCTCCGGGAGGGACTAAAATCTCTGGAAACACCATATATTTT.